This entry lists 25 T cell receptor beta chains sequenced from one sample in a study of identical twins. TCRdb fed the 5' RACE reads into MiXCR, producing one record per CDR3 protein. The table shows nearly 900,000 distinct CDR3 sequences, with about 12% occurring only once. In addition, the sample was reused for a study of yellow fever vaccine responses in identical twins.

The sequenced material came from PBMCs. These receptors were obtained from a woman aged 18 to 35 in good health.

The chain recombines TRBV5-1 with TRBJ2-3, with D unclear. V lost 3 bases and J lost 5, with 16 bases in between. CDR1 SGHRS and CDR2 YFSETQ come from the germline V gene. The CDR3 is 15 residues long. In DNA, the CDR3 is TGCGCCAGCAGCTCTTCGGCGAATTCGGTAGATACGCAGTATTTT. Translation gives CASSSSANSVDTQYF.

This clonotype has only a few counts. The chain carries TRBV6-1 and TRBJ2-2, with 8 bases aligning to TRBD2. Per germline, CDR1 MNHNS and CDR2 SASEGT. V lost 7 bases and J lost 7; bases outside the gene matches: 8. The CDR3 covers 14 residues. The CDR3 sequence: CASKPGGPGGELFF. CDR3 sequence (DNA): TGTGCCAGCAAACCGGGGGGGCCTGGCGGGGAGCTGTTTTTT.

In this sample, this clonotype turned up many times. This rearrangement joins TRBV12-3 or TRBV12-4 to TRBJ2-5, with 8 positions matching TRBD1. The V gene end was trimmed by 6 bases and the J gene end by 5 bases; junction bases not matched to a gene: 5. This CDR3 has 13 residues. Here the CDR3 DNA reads TGTGCCAGCAGAGCAGGGGGCAGGGAGACCCAGTACTTC. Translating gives CASRAGGRETQYF.

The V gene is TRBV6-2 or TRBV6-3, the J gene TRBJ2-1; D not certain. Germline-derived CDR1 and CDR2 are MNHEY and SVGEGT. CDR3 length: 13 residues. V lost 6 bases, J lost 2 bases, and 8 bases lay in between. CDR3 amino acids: CASSPVTYNEQFF. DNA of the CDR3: TGTGCCAGCAGCCCAGTAACCTACAATGAGCAGTTCTTC.

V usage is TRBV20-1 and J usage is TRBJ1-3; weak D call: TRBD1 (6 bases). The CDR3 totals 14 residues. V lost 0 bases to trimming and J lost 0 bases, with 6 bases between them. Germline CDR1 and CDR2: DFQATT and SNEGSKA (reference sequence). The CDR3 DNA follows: TGCAGTGCTAGAGAGGGGGCCTCTGGAAACACCATATATTTT. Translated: CSAREGASGNTIYF.

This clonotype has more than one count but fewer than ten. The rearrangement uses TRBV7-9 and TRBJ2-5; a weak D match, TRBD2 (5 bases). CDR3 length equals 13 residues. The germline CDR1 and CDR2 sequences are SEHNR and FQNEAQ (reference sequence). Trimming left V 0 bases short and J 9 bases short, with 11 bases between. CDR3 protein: CASSLAPSEAQYF. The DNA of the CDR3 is TGTGCCAGCAGCTTAGCGCCTTCGGAGGCCCAGTACTTC.

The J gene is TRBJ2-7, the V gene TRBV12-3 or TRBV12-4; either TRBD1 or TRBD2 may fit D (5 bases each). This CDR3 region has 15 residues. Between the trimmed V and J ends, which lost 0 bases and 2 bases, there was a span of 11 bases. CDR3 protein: CASSLAGPGPYEQYF. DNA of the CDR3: TGTGCCAGCAGTTTAGCGGGGCCGGGGCCCTACGAGCAGTACTTC.

The CDR3 sequence is CSLHRGLTDTQYF. The CDR3 region has the DNA TGCAGCCTGCACAGGGGGCTGACAGATACGCAGTATTTT. The chain is built from TRBV29-1 and TRBJ2-3, with 9 bases identical to TRBD1. Losses at the gene ends were 8 bases for V and 3 bases for J; bases not matched to a gene: 6. The CDR3 sequence is 13 residues long. The germline V gene encodes CDR1 SQVTM and CDR2 ANQGSEA.

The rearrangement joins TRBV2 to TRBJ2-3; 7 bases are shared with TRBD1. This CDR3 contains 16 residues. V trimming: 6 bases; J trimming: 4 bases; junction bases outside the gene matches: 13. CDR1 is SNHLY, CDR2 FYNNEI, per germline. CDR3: CASSQTETGSADTQYF. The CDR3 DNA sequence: TGTGCCAGCAGCCAGACCGAGACAGGGTCAGCAGATACGCAGTATTTT.

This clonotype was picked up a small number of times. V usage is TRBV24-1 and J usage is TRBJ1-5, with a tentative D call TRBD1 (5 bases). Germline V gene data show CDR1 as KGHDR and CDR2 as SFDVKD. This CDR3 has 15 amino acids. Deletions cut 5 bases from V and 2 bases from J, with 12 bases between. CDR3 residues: CATSAGVWGNQPQHF. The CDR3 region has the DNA TGTGCCACCAGTGCGGGGGTTTGGGGCAATCAGCCCCAGCATTTT.

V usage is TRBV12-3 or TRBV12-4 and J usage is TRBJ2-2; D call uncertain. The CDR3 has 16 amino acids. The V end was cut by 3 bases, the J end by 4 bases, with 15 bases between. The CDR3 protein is CASSLTDQSGTGELFF. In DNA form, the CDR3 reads TGTGCCAGCAGTTTGACGGACCAATCGGGCACCGGGGAGCTGTTTTTT.

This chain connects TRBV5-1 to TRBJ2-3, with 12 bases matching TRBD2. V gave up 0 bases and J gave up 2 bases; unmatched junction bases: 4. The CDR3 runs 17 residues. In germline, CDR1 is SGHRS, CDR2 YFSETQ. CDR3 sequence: CASSLGTSGAYTDTQYF. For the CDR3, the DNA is TGCGCCAGCAGCTTGGGGACTAGCGGGGCTTACACAGATACGCAGTATTTT.

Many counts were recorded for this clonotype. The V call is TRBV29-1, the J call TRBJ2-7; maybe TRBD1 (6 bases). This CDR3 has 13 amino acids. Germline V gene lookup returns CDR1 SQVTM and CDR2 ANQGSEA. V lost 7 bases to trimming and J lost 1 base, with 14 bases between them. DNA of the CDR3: TGCAGCGCTGGTAACAGGGATTCCTACGAGCAGTACTTC. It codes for CSAGNRDSYEQYF.

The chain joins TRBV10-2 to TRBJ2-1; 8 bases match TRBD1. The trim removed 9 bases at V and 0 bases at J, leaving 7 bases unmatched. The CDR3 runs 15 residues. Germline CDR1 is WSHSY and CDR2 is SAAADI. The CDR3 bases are TGCGCCAGTCGTGTCGGACAGGGCTCCTACAATGAGCAGTTCTTC. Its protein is CASRVGQGSYNEQFF.

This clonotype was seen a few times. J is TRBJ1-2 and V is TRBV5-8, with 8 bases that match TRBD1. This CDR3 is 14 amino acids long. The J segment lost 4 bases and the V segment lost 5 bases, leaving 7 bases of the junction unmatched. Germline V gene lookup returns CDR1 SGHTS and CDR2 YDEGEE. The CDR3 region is CASRMTGVVYGYTF. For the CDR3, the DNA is TGTGCCAGCAGGATGACAGGGGTTGTCTATGGCTACACCTTC.

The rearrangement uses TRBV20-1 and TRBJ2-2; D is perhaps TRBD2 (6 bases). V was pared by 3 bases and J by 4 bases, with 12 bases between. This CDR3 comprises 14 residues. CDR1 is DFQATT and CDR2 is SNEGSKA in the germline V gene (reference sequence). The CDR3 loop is CSARRESGTGELFF. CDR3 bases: TGCAGTGCTAGGCGGGAAAGTGGCACCGGGGAGCTGTTTTTT.

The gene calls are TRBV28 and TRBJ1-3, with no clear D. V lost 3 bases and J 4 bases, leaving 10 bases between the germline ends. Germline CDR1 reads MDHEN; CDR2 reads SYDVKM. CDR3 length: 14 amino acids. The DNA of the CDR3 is TGTGCCAGCAGTTTTCCGGCCTTGGGAAACACCATATATTTT. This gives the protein CASSFPALGNTIYF.

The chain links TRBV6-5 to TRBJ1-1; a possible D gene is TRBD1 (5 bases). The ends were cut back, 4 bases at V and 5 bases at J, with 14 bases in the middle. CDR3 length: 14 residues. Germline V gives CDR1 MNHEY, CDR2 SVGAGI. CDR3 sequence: CASSSRGRRTEAFF. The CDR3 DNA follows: TGTGCCAGCAGTTCCCGGGGGAGAAGGACTGAAGCTTTCTTT.

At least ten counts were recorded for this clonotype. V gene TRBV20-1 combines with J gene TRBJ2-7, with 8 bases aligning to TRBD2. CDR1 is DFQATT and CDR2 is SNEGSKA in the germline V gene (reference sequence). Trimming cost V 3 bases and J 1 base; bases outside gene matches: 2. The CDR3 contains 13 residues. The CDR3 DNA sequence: TGCAGTGCTAGGCTAGCGGGTTCCTACGAGCAGTACTTC. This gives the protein CSARLAGSYEQYF.

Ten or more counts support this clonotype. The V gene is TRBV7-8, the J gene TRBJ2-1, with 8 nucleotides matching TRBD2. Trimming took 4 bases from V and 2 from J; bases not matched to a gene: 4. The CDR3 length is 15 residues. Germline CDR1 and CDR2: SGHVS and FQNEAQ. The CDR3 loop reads CASSSEREPYNEQFF. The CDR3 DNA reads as TGTGCCAGCAGCTCTGAGCGGGAGCCCTACAATGAGCAGTTCTTC.

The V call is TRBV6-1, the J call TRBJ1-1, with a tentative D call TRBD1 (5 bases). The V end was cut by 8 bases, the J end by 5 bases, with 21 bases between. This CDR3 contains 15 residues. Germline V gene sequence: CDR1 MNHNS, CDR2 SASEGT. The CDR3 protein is CASLILGSGFTEAFF. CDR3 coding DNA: TGTGCCAGCCTAATCCTGGGATCAGGGTTTACTGAAGCTTTCTTT.

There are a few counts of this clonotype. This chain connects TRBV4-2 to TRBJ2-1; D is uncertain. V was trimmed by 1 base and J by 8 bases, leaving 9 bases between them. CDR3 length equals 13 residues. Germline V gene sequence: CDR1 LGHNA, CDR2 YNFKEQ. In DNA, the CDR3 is TGTGCCAGCAGCCAAGCGGCTGGGTATGAGCAGTTCTTC. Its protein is CASSQAAGYEQFF.

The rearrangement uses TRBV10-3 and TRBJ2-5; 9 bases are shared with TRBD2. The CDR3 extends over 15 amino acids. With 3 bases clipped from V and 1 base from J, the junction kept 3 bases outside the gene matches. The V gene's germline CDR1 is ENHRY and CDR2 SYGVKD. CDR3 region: CAISEGAGGQETQYF. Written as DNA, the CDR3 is TGTGCCATCAGTGAAGGAGCGGGGGGCCAAGAGACCCAGTACTTC.

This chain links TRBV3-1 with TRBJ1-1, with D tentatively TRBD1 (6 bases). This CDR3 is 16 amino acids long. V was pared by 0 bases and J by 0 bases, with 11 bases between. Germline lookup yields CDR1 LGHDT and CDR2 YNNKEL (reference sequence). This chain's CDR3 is CASSQDMRGVNTEAFF. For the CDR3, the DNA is TGTGCCAGCAGCCAAGACATGAGGGGGGTGAACACTGAAGCTTTCTTT.

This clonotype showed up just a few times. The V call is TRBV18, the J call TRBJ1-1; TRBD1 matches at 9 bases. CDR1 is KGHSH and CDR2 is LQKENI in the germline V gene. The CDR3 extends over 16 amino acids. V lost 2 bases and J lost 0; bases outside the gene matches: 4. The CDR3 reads CASSPWTGAMNTEAFF. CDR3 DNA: TGTGCCAGCTCACCATGGACAGGGGCCATGAACACTGAAGCTTTCTTT.